This is a list of T cell receptor beta chains from one sample in a study of blood T cell repertoires in COVID-19. Libraries were prepared by immunoSEQ multiplex PCR; TCRdb keeps only in-frame clonotypes and omits some of them. The top ten hold roughly 15% of the sample, which has under 200,000 clones, around four fifths seen once. Sequences were obtained from peripheral blood. These receptors were taken from a woman in her 70s with COVID-19, enrolled during active disease. The CDR3 runs from the conserved cysteine through the conserved F or W. Fields, in order: CDR3 length, D gene, clone size, J gene, V gene, CDR3 protein, CDR3 DNA. The D gene is left open where the match is weak. Clone size is stated in some rows and not others, as once, few, many or a class when expanded.

>14|TRBD1|NA|TRBJ2-7|TRBV19
CASRADRVSYEQYF
TGTGCCAGTCGCGCGGACAGGGTATCCTACGAGCAGTACTTC
>15|TRBD1|few|TRBJ1-2|TRBV6-1
CASSDLVRGAYGYTF
TGTGCCAGCAGTGATCTAGTCAGGGGGGCCTATGGCTACACCTTC
>13|NA|many|TRBJ1-4|TRBV30
CAWSGSSNEKLFF
TGTGCCTGGAGTGGGAGTAGTAATGAAAAACTGTTTTTT
>17|TRBD1|NA|TRBJ1-3|TRBV30
CAWSVWVSRGPGNTIYF
TGTGCCTGGAGTGTATGGGTCAGCAGGGGGCCAGGAAACACCATATATTTT
>15|NA|NA|TRBJ1-2|TRBV6-1
CASSDVNGVTYGYTF
TGTGCCAGCAGTGATGTTAATGGAGTGACCTATGGCTACACCTTC
>13|TRBD1|NA|TRBJ1-5|TRBV5-4
CASSFDRDQPQHF
TGTGCCAGCAGCTTTGACAGGGATCAGCCCCAGCATTTT
>15|TRBD1|NA|TRBJ1-2|TRBV5-6
CASSFRTGEAYGYTF
TGTGCCAGCAGCTTCCGGACAGGGGAAGCCTATGGCTACACCTTC
>14|NA|NA|TRBJ2-3|TRBV5-4
CASKKGGATDTQYF
TGTGCCAGCAAAAAAGGGGGGGCTACAGATACGCAGTATTTT
>15|NA|NA|TRBJ2-2|TRBV27
CASSFSKTVTGELFF
TGTGCCAGCAGTTTTAGCAAGACGGTCACCGGGGAGCTGTTTTTT
>14|NA|NA|TRBJ2-7|TRBV6-6
CASTRLVGTYEQYF
TGTGCCAGCACCCGACTAGTCGGAACGTACGAGCAGTACTTC
>19|NA|NA|TRBJ2-2|TRBV3-1/TRBV3-2
CASSQTTSRGSLTPGELFF
TGTGCCAGCAGCCAAACCACATCTCGGGGTAGCCTAACACCCGGGGAGCTGTTTTTT
>14|TRBD2|NA|TRBJ2-1|TRBV11-3
CASSQTSGRGEQFF
TGTGCCAGCAGCCAGACTAGCGGGAGGGGTGAGCAGTTCTTC
>13|NA|once|TRBJ1-5|TRBV28
CASSSTGYQPQHF
TGTGCCAGCAGTAGTACAGGGTATCAGCCCCAGCATTTT
>15|NA|NA|TRBJ1-1|TRBV11-1
CASTISLTENTEAFF
TGTGCCAGCACCATAAGCCTAACAGAGAACACTGAAGCTTTCTTT
>14|NA|once|TRBJ2-1|TRBV7-2
CASSLVTGWNEQFF
TGTGCCAGCAGCTTAGTTACGGGGTGGAATGAGCAGTTCTTC
>15|TRBD2|once|TRBJ2-3|TRBV3-1/TRBV3-2
CASSRIAGATDTQYF
TGTGCCAGCAGCCGAATAGCGGGGGCCACAGATACGCAGTATTTT
>15|NA|once|TRBJ2-2|TRBV7-8
CASSLRGGDTGELFF
TGTGCCAGCAGCTTAAGAGGGGGGGACACCGGGGAGCTGTTTTTT
>14|NA|NA|TRBJ1-2|TRBV15
CATSLNSLGDGYTF
TGTGCCACCAGCCTAAATAGTCTCGGGGATGGCTACACCTTC
>14|TRBD2|NA|TRBJ2-7|TRBV5-1
CASSLSGSSYEQYF
TGCGCCAGCAGCCTAAGCGGGAGCTCCTACGAGCAGTACTTC
>14|NA|NA|TRBJ1-1|TRBV6-1
CASSEPGGAGEAFF
TGTGCCAGCAGTGAACCGGGGGGGGCTGGTGAAGCTTTCTTT
>13|NA|NA|TRBJ2-7|TRBV3-1/TRBV3-2
CASSQVSRGEQYF
TGTGCCAGCAGCCAAGTCTCCAGGGGCGAGCAGTACTTC
>14|TRBD1|NA|TRBJ1-3|TRBV5-1
CASSGTGAGNTIYF
TGCGCCAGCAGCGGGACAGGGGCCGGAAACACCATATATTTT
>15|NA|NA|TRBJ1-2|TRBV9
CASSVADRGAWGYTF
TGTGCCAGCAGCGTTGCGGACCGTGGGGCATGGGGCTACACCTTC
>13|TRBD2|once|TRBJ2-1|TRBV7-2
CASSIAGGNEQFF
TGTGCCAGCAGCATAGCGGGGGGGAATGAGCAGTTCTTC
>15|TRBD2|NA|TRBJ2-3|TRBV18
CASSPIAGGTDTQYF
TGTGCCAGCTCACCAATAGCGGGGGGCACAGATACGCAGTATTTT
>14|NA|NA|TRBJ1-3|TRBV28
CASSLEATGNTIYF
TGTGCCAGCAGTTTAGAAGCTACTGGAAACACCATATATTTT
>13|TRBD2|once|TRBJ2-7|TRBV5-6
CASRLGTTYEQYF
TGTGCCAGCAGATTAGGGACTACCTACGAGCAGTACTTC
>14|NA|NA|TRBJ2-2|TRBV11-2
CASSGTSNTGELFF
TGTGCCAGCAGTGGGACTTCGAACACCGGGGAGCTGTTTTTT
>14|NA|NA|TRBJ2-3|TRBV7-2
CASSPQGGPDTQYF
TGTGCCAGCAGCCCCCAGGGGGGCCCAGATACGCAGTATTTT
>15|TRBD1|NA|TRBJ2-1|TRBV24-1
CATSDLRDSINEQFF
TGTGCCACCAGTGACCTCCGGGACAGTATCAATGAGCAGTTCTTC
>13|NA|NA|TRBJ1-1|TRBV2
CASSYEQASEAFF
TGTGCCAGCAGTTACGAACAGGCTTCTGAAGCTTTCTTT
>17|TRBD2|NA|TRBJ2-3|TRBV27
CASRANRLGLAGGAQYF
TGTGCCAGCAGGGCCAATCGTCTAGGACTAGCGGGAGGAGCGCAGTATTTT
>14|NA|NA|TRBJ2-7|TRBV5-4
CASSFDGSAYEQYF
TGTGCCAGCAGCTTCGACGGGAGTGCCTACGAGCAGTACTTC
>15|TRBD1|NA|TRBJ1-3|TRBV5-1
CASSFGDRAGNTIYF
TGCGCCAGCAGCTTCGGTGACAGGGCTGGAAACACCATATATTTT
>13|NA|NA|TRBJ1-1|TRBV9
CASSVASGTEAFF
TGTGCCAGCAGCGTAGCGTCCGGCACTGAAGCTTTCTTT
>14|NA|NA|TRBJ2-1|TRBV28
CASMTPFSYNEQFF
TGTGCCAGCATGACTCCCTTCTCCTACAATGAGCAGTTCTTC
>16|TRBD2|NA|TRBJ2-7|TRBV20-1
CSASTFVAGGPYEQYF
TGCAGTGCTAGTACTTTCGTAGCGGGAGGGCCCTACGAGCAGTACTTC
>16|TRBD1|once|TRBJ1-2|TRBV5-6
CASSFTPTGTDYGYTF
TGTGCCAGCAGCTTTACCCCCACCGGGACAGACTATGGCTACACCTTC
>11|NA|NA|TRBJ1-1|TRBV14
CASSQASEAFF
TGTGCCAGCAGCCAAGCCTCTGAAGCTTTCTTT
>17|TRBD2|NA|TRBJ2-1|TRBV24-1
CATSEGLAGGPHNEQFF
TGTGCCACCAGTGAGGGACTAGCGGGAGGCCCCCACAATGAGCAGTTCTTC
>13|NA|NA|TRBJ2-3|TRBV2
CASNPGGRDTQYF
TGTGCCAGCAACCCTGGGGGCCGGGATACGCAGTATTTT
>15|TRBD1|NA|TRBJ1-1|TRBV7-2
CASSLGSTGAGEAFF
TGTGCCAGCAGCTTAGGATCCACAGGGGCGGGGGAAGCTTTCTTT
>15|NA|NA|TRBJ1-5|TRBV27
CASRGSGDSNQPQHF
TGTGCCAGCAGAGGGTCAGGGGATAGCAATCAGCCCCAGCATTTT
>14|NA|NA|TRBJ2-4|TRBV7-2
CASSLGQSKNIQYF
TGTGCCAGCAGCTTAGGACAGAGTAAAAACATTCAGTACTTC
>15|NA|few|TRBJ1-2|TRBV30
CAWSPGGSANYGYTF
TGTGCCTGGAGCCCGGGAGGTTCAGCTAACTATGGCTACACCTTC
>14|NA|once|TRBJ1-5|TRBV6-6
CASIGGASDQPQHF
TGTGCCAGCATAGGTGGGGCATCTGATCAGCCCCAGCATTTT
>15|TRBD1|once|TRBJ2-7|TRBV6-5
CASRYYVQGAYEQYF
TGTGCCAGCAGGTATTACGTTCAGGGGGCCTACGAGCAGTACTTC
>14|NA|NA|TRBJ1-6|TRBV5-5
CASHRGSYNSPLHF
TGTGCCAGCCACCGGGGCTCCTATAATTCACCCCTCCACTTT
>15|TRBD1|NA|TRBJ1-3|TRBV30
CAWSRDSGTGNTIYF
TGTGCCTGGAGCCGGGACAGTGGCACTGGAAACACCATATATTTT
>17|NA|NA|TRBJ1-4|TRBV28
CASSFSQGALGNEKLFF
TGTGCCAGCAGTTTCTCCCAGGGTGCCCTCGGTAATGAAAAACTGTTTTTT
>16|NA|few|TRBJ1-5|TRBV11-2
CASSLTQGSGNQPQHF
TGTGCCAGCAGCCTCACACAGGGATCGGGCAATCAGCCCCAGCATTTT
>15|TRBD1|NA|TRBJ1-1|TRBV5-1
CASSLGGTGALGAFF
TGCGCCAGCAGCTTGGGAGGGACAGGGGCCCTGGGTGCTTTCTTT
>12|TRBD2|NA|TRBJ2-7|TRBV6-5
CASTGRANEQYF
TGTGCCAGCACCGGGAGGGCGAACGAGCAGTACTTC
>14|NA|NA|TRBJ1-1|TRBV19
CASSMSPGNTEAFF
TGTGCCAGTAGTATGTCTCCAGGGAACACTGAAGCTTTCTTT
>15|TRBD2|NA|TRBJ2-2|TRBV5-1
CASSRERGDAGELFF
TGCGCCAGCAGCCGGGAGCGGGGGGATGCCGGGGAGCTGTTTTTT